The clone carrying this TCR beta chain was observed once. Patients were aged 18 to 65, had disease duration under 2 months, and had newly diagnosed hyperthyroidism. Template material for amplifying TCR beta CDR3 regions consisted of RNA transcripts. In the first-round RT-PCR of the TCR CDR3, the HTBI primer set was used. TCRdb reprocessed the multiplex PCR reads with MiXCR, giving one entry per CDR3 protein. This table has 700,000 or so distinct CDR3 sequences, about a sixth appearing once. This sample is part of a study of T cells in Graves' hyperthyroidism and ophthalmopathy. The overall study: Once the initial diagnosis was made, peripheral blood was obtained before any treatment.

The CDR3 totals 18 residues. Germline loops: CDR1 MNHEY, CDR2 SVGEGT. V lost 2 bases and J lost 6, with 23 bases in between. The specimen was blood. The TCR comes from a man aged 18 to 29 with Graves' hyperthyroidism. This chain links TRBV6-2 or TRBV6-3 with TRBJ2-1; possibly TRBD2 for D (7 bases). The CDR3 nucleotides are TGTGCCAGCAGTTACGTGTTCCTCCAGGGGAGGGCCCTCAATGAGCAGTTCTTC. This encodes CASSYVFLQGRALNEQFF.